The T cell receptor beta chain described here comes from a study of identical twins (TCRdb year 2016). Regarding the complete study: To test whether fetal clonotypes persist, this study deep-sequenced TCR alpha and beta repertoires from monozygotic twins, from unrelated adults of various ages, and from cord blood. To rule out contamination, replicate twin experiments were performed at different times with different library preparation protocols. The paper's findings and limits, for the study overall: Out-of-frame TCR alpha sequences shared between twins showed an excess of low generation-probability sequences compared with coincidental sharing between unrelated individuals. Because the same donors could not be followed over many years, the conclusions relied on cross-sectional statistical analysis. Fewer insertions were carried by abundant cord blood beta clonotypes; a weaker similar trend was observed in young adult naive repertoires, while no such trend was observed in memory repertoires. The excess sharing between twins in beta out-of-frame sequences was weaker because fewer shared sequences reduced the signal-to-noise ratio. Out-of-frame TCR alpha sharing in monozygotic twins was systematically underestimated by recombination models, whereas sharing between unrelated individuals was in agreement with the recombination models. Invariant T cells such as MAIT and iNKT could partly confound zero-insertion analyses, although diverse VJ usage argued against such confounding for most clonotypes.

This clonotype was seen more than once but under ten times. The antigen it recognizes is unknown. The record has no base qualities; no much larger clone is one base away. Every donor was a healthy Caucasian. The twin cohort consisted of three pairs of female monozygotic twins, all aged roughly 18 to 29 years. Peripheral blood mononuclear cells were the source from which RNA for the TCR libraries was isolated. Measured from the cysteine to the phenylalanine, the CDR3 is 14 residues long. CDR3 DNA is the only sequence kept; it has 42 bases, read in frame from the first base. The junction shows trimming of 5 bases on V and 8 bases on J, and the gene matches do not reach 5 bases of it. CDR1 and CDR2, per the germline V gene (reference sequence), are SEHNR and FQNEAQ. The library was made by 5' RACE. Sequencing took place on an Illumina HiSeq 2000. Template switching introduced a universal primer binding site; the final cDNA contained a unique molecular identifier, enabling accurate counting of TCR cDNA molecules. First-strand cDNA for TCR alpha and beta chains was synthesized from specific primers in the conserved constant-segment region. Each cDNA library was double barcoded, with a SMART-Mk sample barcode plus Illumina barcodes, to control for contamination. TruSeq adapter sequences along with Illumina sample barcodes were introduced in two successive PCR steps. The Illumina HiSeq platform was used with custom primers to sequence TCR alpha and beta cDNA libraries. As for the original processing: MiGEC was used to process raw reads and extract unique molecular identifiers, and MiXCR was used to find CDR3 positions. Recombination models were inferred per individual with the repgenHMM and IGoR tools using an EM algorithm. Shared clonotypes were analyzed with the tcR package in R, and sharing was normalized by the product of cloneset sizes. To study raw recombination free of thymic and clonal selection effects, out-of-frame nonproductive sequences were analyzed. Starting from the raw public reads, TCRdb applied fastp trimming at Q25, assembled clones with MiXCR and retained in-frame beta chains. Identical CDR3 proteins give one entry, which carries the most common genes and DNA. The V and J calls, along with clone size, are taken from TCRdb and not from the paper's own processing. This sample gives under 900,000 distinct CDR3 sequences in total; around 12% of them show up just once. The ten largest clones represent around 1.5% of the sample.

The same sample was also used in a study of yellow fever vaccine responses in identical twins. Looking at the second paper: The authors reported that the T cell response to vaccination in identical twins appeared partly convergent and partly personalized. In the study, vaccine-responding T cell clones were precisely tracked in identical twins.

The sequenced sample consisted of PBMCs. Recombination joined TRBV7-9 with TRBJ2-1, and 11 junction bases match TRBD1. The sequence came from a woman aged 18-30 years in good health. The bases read TGTGCCAGCAGCCAAGGACAGGGGGCGCATGAGCAGTTCTTC. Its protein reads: CASSQGQGAHEQFF.